Listed below are T cell receptor beta chains from one sample, sequenced in a study of response to subunit inactivated influenza vaccine. TCRdb itself ran the RT-PCR reads through MiXCR, one entry per CDR3 protein. The sample carries roughly 500,000 distinct CDR3 sequences, 25% recorded once. This sample comprised CD4+ T cells sorted from PBMCs, obtained about 5 days after vaccination. The receptor source for this set is a middle-aged man who received an inactivated influenza vaccine. The CDR3 runs from the conserved cysteine through the conserved F or W. The D gene is left open where the match is weak. Size is stated for part of the rows, as once, few or many counts, or as a class when the clone is expanded.

v_call	j_call	d_call	clone_size	cdr3_length	cdr3_nt	cdr3_aa
TRBV10-3	TRBJ2-1	TRBD1	few	14	TGTGCCATCAGTGTATCGACAGGGAATTATGAGCAGTTCTTC	CAISVSTGNYEQFF
TRBV20-1	TRBJ1-5	.	few	14	TGCAGTGCTACTCATACGTTACCTAATCAGCCCCAGCATTTT	CSATHTLPNQPQHF
TRBV6-1	TRBJ1-5	TRBD1	.	15	TGTGCCAGCAACCCCGGGGACAGGGGCAATCAGCCCCAGCATTTT	CASNPGDRGNQPQHF
TRBV7-8	TRBJ1-2	.	.	15	TGTGCCAGCAGCGATAGACGGTTTAAGGACTATGGCTACACCTTC	CASSDRRFKDYGYTF
TRBV4-2	TRBJ1-5	.	.	15	TGTGCCAGCAGCCAAGAATGGGATAGCAATCAGCCCCAGCATTTT	CASSQEWDSNQPQHF
TRBV15	TRBJ2-5	TRBD2	.	14	TGTGCCACCAGCAGAGACACGGACGGGGGGGCCCAGTACTTC	CATSRDTDGGAQYF
TRBV14	TRBJ2-5	.	few	14	TGTGCCAGCAGCCAAGTCACCGGGAAAGAGACCCAGTACTTC	CASSQVTGKETQYF
TRBV28	TRBJ2-2	TRBD2	.	16	TGTGCCAGCAGTTTGGCGGGGGGGGCCCGCACCGGGGAGCTGTTTTTT	CASSLAGGARTGELFF
TRBV5-1	TRBJ2-6	.	few	16	TGCGCCAGCAGCTTGGGGTCAGGTAATAGGGCCAACGTCCTGACTTTC	CASSLGSGNRANVLTF
TRBV21-1	TRBJ1-5	.	many	12	TGTGCCGGGGGACAGGGACCTGGGGCCCAGCATTTT	CAGGQGPGAQHF
TRBV19	TRBJ2-2	.	.	14	TGTGCCAGTAGTATCTTCCAGACCACCGGGGAGCTGTTTTTT	CASSIFQTTGELFF
TRBV28	TRBJ2-5	.	few	16	TGTGCCAGCAGTTTGTCGTGGTTGGGCATTCAAGAGACCCAGTACTTC	CASSLSWLGIQETQYF
TRBV5-1	TRBJ1-6	.	.	16	TGCGCCAGCAGCTTGGCGGCACCGGGGCTCAATTCACCCCTCCACTTT	CASSLAAPGLNSPLHF
TRBV9	TRBJ2-3	.	.	14	TGTGCCAGCAGCGTAGAAGGTGGCACAGATACGCAGTATTTT	CASSVEGGTDTQYF
TRBV7-2	TRBJ2-7	TRBD2	.	14	TGTGCCAGCAGTGGGACTAGCGGGAGCGCCGAGCAGTACTTC	CASSGTSGSAEQYF
TRBV20-1	TRBJ2-7	.	.	12	TGCAGTGCCACAGGGTCAATCTACGAGCAGTACTTC	CSATGSIYEQYF
TRBV10-3	TRBJ1-5	.	.	14	TGTGCCATCAGTGGTATGGGGGGGGGTCAGCCCCAGCATTTT	CAISGMGGGQPQHF
TRBV12-3/TRBV12-4	TRBJ2-3	TRBD1	few	15	TGTGCCAGCAGTTTACCCTGGACAGGGTCTGATACGCAGTATTTT	CASSLPWTGSDTQYF
TRBV6-2/TRBV6-3	TRBJ1-5	.	many	14	TGTGCCAGCAGTTACTCGATGGGCCCCAGGGCCCAGCATTTT	CASSYSMGPRAQHF
TRBV29-1	TRBJ2-2	TRBD1	few	15	TGCAGCGCCAAATCCGGGACAGCGAACACCGGGGAGCTGTTTTTT	CSAKSGTANTGELFF
TRBV3-1	TRBJ2-7	TRBD1	.	14	TGTGCCAGCAGCCAAGTCGTGACAGGGAACGAGCAGTACTTC	CASSQVVTGNEQYF
TRBV7-9	TRBJ1-1	.	many	13	TGTGTCATCCCGGGACCCAGGGGCACTGAAGCTTTCTTT	CVIPGPRGTEAFF
TRBV5-1	TRBJ2-1	TRBD1	.	13	TGCGCCAGCGCCGGGACAGGTAACAATGAGCAGTTCTTC	CASAGTGNNEQFF
TRBV24-1	TRBJ2-1	TRBD2	.	16	TGTGCCACCAGTGATTTGGGGCTAGCGGGGGACAATGAGCAGTTCTTC	CATSDLGLAGDNEQFF
TRBV20-1	TRBJ2-1	TRBD2	.	14	TGCAGTGCTATGCGGGAGCGTAACTACAATGAGCAGTTCTTC	CSAMRERNYNEQFF
TRBV20-1	TRBJ1-6	.	.	15	TGCAGTGCTGGAAACAGGTTGGGGAGCCTCCGACCCCTCCACTTT	CSAGNRLGSLRPLHF
TRBV28	TRBJ2-1	.	many	12	TGTGCCAGCAGCATCTACTACAATGAGCAGTTCTTC	CASSIYYNEQFF
TRBV10-3	TRBJ1-1	.	.	19	TGTGCCATCAGTGAGCGAGATATGGGTCCCGGGACATTTAACACTGAAGCTTTCTTT	CAISERDMGPGTFNTEAFF
TRBV18	TRBJ2-3	.	.	15	TGTGCCAGCTCACCAGGTCAGGGTCTACGAGATACGCAGTATTTT	CASSPGQGLRDTQYF
TRBV6-2/TRBV6-3	TRBJ2-3	TRBD2	few	17	TGTGCCAGCAGTTCGCCGGGACTAGCGGGAAAATCAGATACGCAGTATTTT	CASSSPGLAGKSDTQYF
TRBV15	TRBJ2-1	TRBD2	few	14	TGTGCCACCATGAGACTAGCGGGGCTTAGTGAGCAGTTCTTC	CATMRLAGLSEQFF
TRBV15	TRBJ2-1	TRBD2	.	14	TGTGCCACCCGGCAGCTAGCGGGAGTGGGTGAGCAGTTCTTC	CATRQLAGVGEQFF
TRBV5-1	TRBJ2-1	.	few	13	TGCGCCAGCAGAAAGACAGTTGCCCATGAGCAGTTCTTC	CASRKTVAHEQFF
TRBV10-2	TRBJ2-7	.	few	14	TGCGCCAGCAGTAACGGTGGGAGCTCCTACGAGCAGTACTTC	CASSNGGSSYEQYF
TRBV28	TRBJ2-7	TRBD2	once	13	TGTGCCAGCAGGACTAGCGGTACCTACGAGCAGTACTTC	CASRTSGTYEQYF
TRBV5-1	TRBJ2-7	TRBD2	.	17	TGCGCCAGCAGCTCGACGTTACTAGCGGGGTTTTCCTACGAGCAGTACTTC	CASSSTLLAGFSYEQYF
TRBV6-1	TRBJ2-7	TRBD2	few	13	TGTGCCAGCAGCGAACCAAACCGGGACTACCTGCAGTTC	CASSEPNRDYLQF
TRBV10-3	TRBJ2-3	.	many	15	TGTGCCATCAGTGAGGCTGTAGGGGTTGGAGATACGCAGTATTTT	CAISEAVGVGDTQYF
TRBV7-2	TRBJ2-2	TRBD2	.	13	TGTGCCATGCGGGACTATGGTGCCGGGGAGCTGTTTTTT	CAMRDYGAGELFF
TRBV12-3/TRBV12-4	TRBJ2-3	.	few	16	TGTGCCAGCAGTTATGACTCAGGACGGGTCACAGATACGCAGTATTTT	CASSYDSGRVTDTQYF
TRBV3-1	TRBJ1-3	.	few	15	TGTGCCAGCAGCCCAGCAGGTATCTCTGGAAACACCATATATTTT	CASSPAGISGNTIYF
TRBV7-3	TRBJ1-1	.	.	13	TGTGCCAGCAGCACTAAGCCAAACACTGAAGCTTTCTTT	CASSTKPNTEAFF
TRBV20-1	TRBJ2-2	TRBD1	few	15	TGCAGTGCTAGATCTTTTCAGGGGGCGGCCGGGGAGCTGTTTTTT	CSARSFQGAAGELFF
TRBV12-3/TRBV12-4	TRBJ2-4	.	.	17	TGTGCCAGCAGTCAAGGGAAATCGTTACTAGCCAAAAACATTCAGTACTTC	CASSQGKSLLAKNIQYF
TRBV5-1	TRBJ2-2	TRBD1	.	14	TGCGCCAGCAGCCCGGACAGGGCCCCCGGGGAGCTGTTTTTT	CASSPDRAPGELFF
TRBV6-5	TRBJ2-7	.	few	15	TGTGCCAGCAGTTACTCCAGCCAGGGTACCTACGAGCAGTACTTC	CASSYSSQGTYEQYF
TRBV20-1	TRBJ2-5	TRBD1	.	15	TGCAGTGCTAGAGTCCCGGGACAGGGGTTCGAGACCCAGTACTTC	CSARVPGQGFETQYF
TRBV6-1	TRBJ2-3	.	.	14	TGTGCCAGCAGTCGGACAGTCTCGGCAGATACGCAGTATTTT	CASSRTVSADTQYF
TRBV7-2	TRBJ1-4	.	.	16	TGTGCCAGCAGCTTAGAGGCGACAGCAACTAATGAAAAACTGTTTTTT	CASSLEATATNEKLFF
TRBV7-9	TRBJ1-1	.	few	15	TGTGCCAGCAGCAACGCGCTGCGGGGCAGGGGTGAAGCTTTCTTT	CASSNALRGRGEAFF
TRBV7-2	TRBJ1-2	TRBD1	few	16	TGTGCCAGCTCGACTGGGACAGGGAATCCGGGGCATGGCTACACCTTC	CASSTGTGNPGHGYTF
TRBV15	TRBJ2-7	TRBD1	few	17	TGTGCCACCAGCAGAGGGTCGGGGACCCTACAGGGGGTAAAGCAGTACTTC	CATSRGSGTLQGVKQYF
TRBV5-1	TRBJ2-3	.	few	14	TGCGCCAGCAGCTCGGACTGGGTATCAGATACGCAGTATTTT	CASSSDWVSDTQYF
TRBV7-6	TRBJ1-2	.	.	15	TGTGCCAGCAGCGTCGACTTGGGGGGGAACTATGGCTACACCTTC	CASSVDLGGNYGYTF
TRBV20-1	TRBJ1-5	.	.	14	TGCAGTGCTAGAGAAAGTACAGGGCGGCAGCCCCAGCATTTT	CSARESTGRQPQHF